This T cell receptor (beta chain) originates from a study of blood T cell repertoires in COVID-19. Across the whole study: COVID-19 samples from acute and convalescent phases originated in the United States, Italy and Spain. Nucleic acid was either cDNA or gDNA, and it came from T cells, B-cell-depleted T cells, or PBMCs.

How the authors handled the data: Estimated nucleated cell counts came from reference gene primer amplification. Data came from immunoSEQ multiplex PCR; TCRdb stores just in-frame clones and leaves some out. V, J and clone size are those of that table, while D and trimming were read from the DNA. Of roughly 150,000 clones listed, over 60% are singletons. The V gene's germline CDR1 is SQVTM and CDR2 ANQGSEA. The CDR3 loop spans 16 amino acids. Trimming left V 6 bases short and J 3 bases short, with 18 bases between. This sequence was found in a woman aged 80 or over with acute or convalescent COVID-19. V and J are TRBV29-1 and TRBJ1-6; no definite D call. The sample taken for sequencing was peripheral blood. The chain's CDR3 is CSVKEGPSDYNSPLHF. The DNA of the CDR3 is TGCAGCGTAAAGGAGGGCCCATCAGACTATAATTCACCCCTCCACTTT.